Shown below are 27 T cell receptor beta chains from a single sample sequenced in a study of blood T cell repertoires in COVID-19. The assay was immunoSEQ multiplex PCR, and TCRdb's table has in-frame clones only and misses some. This table holds 380,000 or so clones, around 90% found once. Sequencing was carried out using peripheral blood. Receptors originate from a man aged 35 to 55 with acute or convalescent COVID-19.

This rearrangement joins TRBV30 to TRBJ2-7; possibly TRBD1 for D (5 bases). From germline, CDR1 is GTSNPN and CDR2 SVGIG (reference sequence). This CDR3 region has 13 residues. The V gene lost 4 bases and the J gene lost 5 bases, with 15 bases spanning the gap. The CDR3 region is CAWKHDSADEQYF. DNA of the CDR3: TGTGCCTGGAAACACGACAGTGCCGACGAGCAGTACTTC.

With respect to this clone: One junction end does not reproduce the germline sequence, and a read error may be involved. The rearrangement links TRBV7-9 to TRBJ2-5; D ambiguous. Germline lookup yields CDR1 SEHNR and CDR2 FQNEAQ (reference sequence). This CDR3 spans 12 amino acids. Here the CDR3 reads CASSPNQETQYF. For the CDR3, the DNA is TGTGCCAGCAGCCCAAACCAGGAGACCCAGTACTTC.

The rearrangement links TRBV18 to TRBJ1-1; D is uncertain. Germline V gene data show CDR1 as KGHSH and CDR2 as LQKENI. This CDR3 has 14 amino acids. Trimming took 2 bases from V and 1 from J, leaving 8 bases between them. The CDR3 is CASSPGHENTEAFF. The DNA for the CDR3 is TGTGCCAGCTCACCAGGGCACGAGAACACTGAAGCTTTCTTT.

The V and J genes are TRBV5-5 and TRBJ1-2; D unclear. The CDR3 runs to 14 residues. V lost 2 bases to trimming and J lost 3 bases, with 11 bases between them. Germline V gene data show CDR1 as SGHKS and CDR2 as YYEKEE (reference sequence). CDR3 DNA sequence: TGTGCCAGCAGCTTTTTCACGGGAGACTATGGCTACACCTTC. This gives the protein CASSFFTGDYGYTF.

This chain connects TRBV27 to TRBJ2-7, with 9 bases matching TRBD1. The V gene's germline CDR1 is MNHEY and CDR2 SMNVEV (reference sequence). This CDR3 contains 15 residues. After removal of 3 bases from V and 3 bases from J, the junction contained 6 bases not matched to a gene. The CDR3 coding sequence is TGTGCCAGCAGTTTCCCAGGGACAGGGATCTACGAGCAGTACTTC. Translated, it gives CASSFPGTGIYEQYF.

A few counts support this clone. J is TRBJ1-2 and V is TRBV7-2, with D maybe TRBD1 (6 bases). Trimming pared 5 bases from V and 7 bases from J, leaving 17 bases between. Looked up from germline, CDR1 is SGHTA and CDR2 is FQGNSA. The CDR3 totals 14 residues. The CDR3 reads CASSLGVPRGGYTF. DNA of the CDR3: TGTGCCAGCAGCCTGGGGGTTCCCAGGGGTGGCTACACCTTC.

In this sample, this clone turned up once. The DNA of the CDR3 is TGCGCCAGCAGCCAGATCCGGACAGGGGGAAACACCGGGGAGCTGTTTTTT. It specifies CASSQIRTGGNTGELFF. V and J are TRBV5-1 and TRBJ2-2; TRBD1 aligns across 10 bases. V was pared by 4 bases and J by 2 bases, with 8 bases of the junction left unmatched. This CDR3 spans 17 amino acids. Per the germline V gene, CDR1 is SGHRS and CDR2 is YFSETQ.

The gene calls are TRBV7-2 and TRBJ1-2; no clear D. The CDR3 spans 16 residues. V lost 2 bases to trimming and J lost 5 bases, with 18 bases between them. The germline CDR1 and CDR2 sequences are SGHTA and FQGNSA. This CDR3 reads CASSLMVQNIGYGYTF. The CDR3 nucleotides are TGTGCCAGCAGCTTAATGGTGCAGAATATCGGGTATGGCTACACCTTC.

In this sample, this clone turned up a few times. The V gene is TRBV29-1, the J gene TRBJ2-1; 11 nucleotides agree with TRBD2. Germline loops: CDR1 SQVTM, CDR2 ANQGSEA. This CDR3 is 14 amino acids long. Unmatched junction bases numbered 7, after V lost 4 bases and J lost 8 bases. CDR3: CSVAIAGGPDEQFF. CDR3 coding DNA: TGCAGCGTTGCTATAGCGGGAGGGCCCGATGAGCAGTTCTTC.

The CDR3 reads CASSHIAGASTDTQYF. The CDR3 bases are TGTGCCAGCAGCCACATAGCGGGGGCCAGCACAGATACGCAGTATTTT. The V call is TRBV3-1 (or the pseudogene TRBV3-2), the J call TRBJ2-3; 9 bases fit TRBD2. Trimming took 3 bases from V and 0 from J; bases not matched to a gene: 4. Germline lookup yields CDR1 LGHDT and CDR2 YNNKEL (reference sequence). The CDR3 contains 16 residues.

This sequence joins TRBV29-1 and TRBJ1-2; D is perhaps TRBD1 (6 bases). Trimming stripped 1 base from V and 7 bases from J, with 22 bases between. Germline CDR1 and CDR2: SQVTM and ANQGSEA. This CDR3 contains 16 residues. CDR3 amino acids: CSVEARTVGGGSGYTF. The CDR3 coding sequence is TGCAGCGTTGAAGCCCGTACCGTCGGGGGGGGCTCTGGCTACACCTTC.

This sequence joins TRBV7-6 and TRBJ1-1; D not resolved. The CDR3 has 15 residues. Germline assignment: CDR1 SGHVS and CDR2 FNYEAQ. Deletions cut 5 bases from V and 1 base from J, with 14 bases between. In DNA form, the CDR3 reads TGTGCCAGCAGCCCCCTGTTAAAGCGGAACACTGAAGCTTTCTTT. It translates to CASSPLLKRNTEAFF.

The gene calls are TRBV7-8 and TRBJ2-1; maybe TRBD1 (5 bases). Trimming took 4 bases from V and 9 from J, leaving 10 bases between them. The V gene's germline CDR1 is SGHVS and CDR2 FQNEAQ. CDR3 size: 12 residues. The CDR3 nucleotides read TGTGCCAGCAGCTCCACGCAGGGTGAGCAGTTCTTC. It is translated as CASSSTQGEQFF. The variable domain in full, with the rest retrieved from reference TRBV7-8 and TRBJ2-1, is GAGVSQSPRYKVAKRGQDVALRCDPISGHVSLFWYQQALGQGPEFLTYFQNEAQLDKSGLPSDRFFAERPEGSVSTLKIQRTQQEDSAVYLCASSSTQGEQFFGPGTRLTVL.

This chain uses TRBV3-1 (or the pseudogene TRBV3-2) with TRBJ1-1; a possible D gene is TRBD1 (5 bases). Trimming shortened V by 0 bases and J by 11 bases, and 13 bases separated the two germline ends. This CDR3 is 13 amino acids long. Germline V lookup: CDR1 LGHDT, CDR2 YNNKEL (reference sequence). The CDR3 DNA is TGTGCCAGCAGCCAAGAAAAGGGGCTAGTGGCTTTCTTT. It translates to CASSQEKGLVAFF.

CDR3 loop: CASSSFRGVYTF. CDR3 bases: TGTGCCAGCAGTTCGTTTCGGGGTGTCTACACCTTC. This chain links TRBV28 with TRBJ1-2; D call uncertain. V gave up 4 bases and J gave up 10 bases, with 13 bases separating them. The germline V gene has CDR1 MDHEN and CDR2 SYDVKM. This CDR3 comprises 12 residues.

A few counts support this clone. CDR3 nucleotide sequence: TGCGCCAGCAGCTTACAGGGGGATCGAGAAAAACTGTTTTTT. Protein: CASSLQGDREKLFF. The rearrangement joins TRBV5-1 to TRBJ1-4; TRBD1 aligns across 8 bases. Germline CDR1 is SGHRS and CDR2 is YFSETQ. V trimming: 2 bases; J trimming: 8 bases; junction bases outside the gene matches: 5. The CDR3 consists of 14 residues.

DNA of the CDR3: TGTGCCAGCAGTGAAAAGAGGAGGGAAAAACTGTTTTTT. This gives the protein CASSEKRREKLFF. The chain uses TRBV2 and TRBJ1-4; D gene uncertain. This CDR3 comprises 13 residues. CDR1 SNHLY and CDR2 FYNNEI come from the germline V gene. Trimming removed 2 bases at V and 8 bases at J, with 9 bases between.

The chain joins TRBV27 to TRBJ1-2, with D maybe TRBD1 (5 bases). The germline V and J ends were trimmed by 5 bases and 4 bases, with 11 bases remaining between them. This CDR3 comprises 13 residues. Germline CDR1 and CDR2: MNHEY and SMNVEV (reference sequence). DNA of the CDR3: TGTGCCAGCAGTCGGGCAGGGATCTATGGCTACACCTTC. Translation gives CASSRAGIYGYTF.

The chain carries TRBV28 and TRBJ2-3; D is ambiguous. V was shortened by 3 bases and J by 1 base, with 11 bases between the two germline ends. The V gene's germline CDR1 is MDHEN and CDR2 SYDVKM. There are 15 residues in the CDR3. CDR3 protein: CASSFSTGRTDTQYF. CDR3 DNA: TGTGCCAGCAGTTTTTCCACCGGTCGCACAGATACGCAGTATTTT.

This clone was detected only a few times. V is TRBV30 and J is TRBJ1-1; no reliable D call. The CDR3 consists of 12 residues. Trimming removed 1 base at V and 7 bases at J, with 10 bases between. CDR1 and CDR2 (germline): GTSNPN, SVGIG (reference sequence). CDR3 coding DNA: TGTGCCTGGAGTGCAAGCCAATATGAAGCTTTCTTT. Residues: CAWSASQYEAFF.

The gene calls are TRBV11-2 and TRBJ1-5, with D perhaps matching TRBD1 (6 bases). CDR1 SGHAT and CDR2 FQNNGV come from the germline V gene. The V gene lost 6 bases and the J gene lost 10 bases, with 19 bases spanning the gap. The CDR3 consists of 14 residues. CDR3 amino acids: CASRAQDSTDPQHF. CDR3 DNA: TGTGCCAGCAGGGCCCAGGACAGTACCGATCCCCAGCATTTT.

This clone occurred once. V usage is TRBV11-2 and J usage is TRBJ1-3; no clear D. Germline assignment: CDR1 SGHAT and CDR2 FQNNGV. This CDR3 comprises 14 residues. Trimming removed 1 base at V and 3 bases at J, with 7 bases between. The CDR3 loop reads CASSLVQYGNTIYF. DNA for the CDR3: TGTGCCAGCAGCTTAGTACAGTATGGAAACACCATATATTTT.

The chain has TRBV3-1 (or the pseudogene TRBV3-2) and TRBJ1-2; no definite D call. This CDR3 spans 14 amino acids. Trimming removed 5 bases from V and 5 bases from J, with 15 bases in between. Per the germline V gene, CDR1 is LGHDT and CDR2 is YNNKEL (reference sequence). CDR3 in DNA: TGTGCCAGCAGCTTCAGTCCTAGGGAGTATGGCTACACCTTC. Amino acid sequence: CASSFSPREYGYTF.

The chain uses TRBV3-1 (or the pseudogene TRBV3-2) and TRBJ2-3, with 12 bases fitting TRBD2. The J segment lost 0 bases and the V segment lost 0 bases, leaving 7 bases of the junction unmatched. Germline lookup yields CDR1 LGHDT and CDR2 YNNKEL (reference sequence). The CDR3 covers 19 residues. CDR3 sequence: CASSQELTSGGTSTDTQYF. The CDR3 nucleotides are TGTGCCAGCAGCCAAGAACTCACTAGCGGGGGGACTAGCACAGATACGCAGTATTTT.

The rearrangement uses TRBV29-1 and TRBJ1-2; 7 bases map to TRBD1. This CDR3 has 15 amino acids. Germline CDR1 reads SQVTM; CDR2 reads ANQGSEA. V lost 3 bases, J lost 0 bases, and 7 bases stayed unmatched. The CDR3 spells CSVDAGGQANYGYTF. In DNA, the CDR3 is TGCAGCGTTGACGCTGGAGGACAGGCTAACTATGGCTACACCTTC.

The genes are TRBV28 and TRBJ1-6; D is uncertain. Germline lookup yields CDR1 MDHEN and CDR2 SYDVKM. This CDR3 is 14 amino acids long. With 1 base removed from V and 8 bases from J, the gap between germline ends came to 9 bases. The CDR3 bases are TGTGCCAGCAGTTTATTCGCGATTGATTCACCCCTCCACTTT. This codes for CASSLFAIDSPLHF. The full variable domain, its missing parts supplied by reference TRBV28 and TRBJ1-6, is DVKVTQSSRYLVKRTGEKVFLECVQDMDHENMFWYRQDPGLGLRLIYFSYDVKMKEKGDIPEGYSVSREKKERFSLILESASTNQTSMYLCASSLFAIDSPLHFGNGTRLTVT.

This rearrangement joins TRBV4-1 to TRBJ1-4, with D unclear. Germline V gene sequence: CDR1 MGHRA, CDR2 YSYEKL. V was cut by 3 bases and J by 0 bases, with 8 bases left in between. This CDR3 contains 15 residues. The CDR3 nucleotides read TGCGCCAGCAGCCATGACCTAGCAACTAATGAAAAACTGTTTTTT. It translates to CASSHDLATNEKLFF.